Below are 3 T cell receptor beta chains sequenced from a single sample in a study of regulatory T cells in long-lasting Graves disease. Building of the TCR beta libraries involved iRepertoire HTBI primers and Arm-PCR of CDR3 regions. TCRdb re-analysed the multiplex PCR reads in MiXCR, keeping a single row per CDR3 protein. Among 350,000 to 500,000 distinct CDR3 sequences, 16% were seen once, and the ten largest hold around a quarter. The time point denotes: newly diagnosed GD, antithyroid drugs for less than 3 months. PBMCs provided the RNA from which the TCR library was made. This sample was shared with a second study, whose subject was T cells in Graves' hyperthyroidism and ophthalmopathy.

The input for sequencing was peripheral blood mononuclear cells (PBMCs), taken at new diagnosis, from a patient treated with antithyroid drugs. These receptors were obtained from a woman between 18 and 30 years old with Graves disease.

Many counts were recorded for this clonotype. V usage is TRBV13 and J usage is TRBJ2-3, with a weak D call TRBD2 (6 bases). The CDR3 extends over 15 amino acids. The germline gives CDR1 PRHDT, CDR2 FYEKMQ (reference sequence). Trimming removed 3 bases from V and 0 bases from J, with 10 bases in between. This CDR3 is CASSLGGSSTDTQYF. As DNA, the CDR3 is TGTGCCAGCAGCTTGGGGGGATCTAGCACAGATACGCAGTATTTT.

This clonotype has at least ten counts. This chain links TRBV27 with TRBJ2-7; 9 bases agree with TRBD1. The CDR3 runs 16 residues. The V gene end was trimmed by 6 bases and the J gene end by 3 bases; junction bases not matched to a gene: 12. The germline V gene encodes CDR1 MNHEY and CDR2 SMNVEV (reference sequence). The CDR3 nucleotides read TGTGCCAGCAGAGGAGTACTTTGGGACAGGGACTACGAGCAGTACTTC. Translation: CASRGVLWDRDYEQYF.

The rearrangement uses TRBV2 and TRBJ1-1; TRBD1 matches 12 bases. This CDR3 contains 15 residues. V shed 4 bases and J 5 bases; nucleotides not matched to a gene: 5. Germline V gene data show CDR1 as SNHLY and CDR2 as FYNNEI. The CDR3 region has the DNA TGTGCCAGCAGTGTAGGGACAGGGGGCCTTACTGAAGCTTTCTTT. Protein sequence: CASSVGTGGLTEAFF.